These T cell receptor beta chains were read from a single sample in a study of T cell responses to AZD1222 COVID-19 vaccine. The method was immunoSEQ multiplex PCR; TCRdb's version includes in-frame clones alone and lacks a portion of them. The sample lists 80,000 or so clones, more than 85% occurring once. Sequenced here: peripheral blood, sampled 28 days after the second AZD1222 dose. Receptors originate from an adult who received the AZD1222 COVID-19 vaccine. The CDR3 runs from the conserved cysteine through the conserved F or W. A D gene is named only where the DNA matches it firmly. Size tells how often a clone was seen (once, few, many) or the class of an expanded clone, and some rows leave it out.

-	TRBV30	TRBJ1-2	-	CAWSVNRMNGYTF	TGTGCCTGGAGTGTAAACAGGATGAATGGCTACACCTTC
-	TRBV2	TRBJ1-1	few	CASSEESNTEAFF	TGTGCCAGCAGTGAGGAAAGTAACACTGAAGCTTTCTTT
-	TRBV5-1	TRBJ1-2	few	CASSLEVQTGGYTF	TGCGCCAGCAGCTTGGAAGTTCAAACGGGTGGCTACACCTTC
-	TRBV29-1	TRBJ1-1	-	CSVEVRYTEAFF	TGCAGCGTTGAAGTAAGGTACACTGAAGCTTTCTTT
-	TRBV5-1	TRBJ2-7	once	CASSLRALGQGQLGEQYF	TGCGCCAGCAGCTTGAGGGCTTTGGGTCAGGGGCAGTTAGGCGAGCAGTACTTC
TRBD2	TRBV27	TRBJ2-3	-	CASPKAGEADTQYF	TGTGCCAGCCCCAAGGCGGGGGAGGCAGATACGCAGTATTTT
TRBD1	TRBV11-3	TRBJ2-7	-	CASSFLTGGEQYF	TGTGCCAGCAGCTTCCTGACAGGGGGCGAGCAGTACTTC
-	TRBV2	TRBJ1-3	once	CASSVTGWELYF	TGTGCCAGCAGTGTCACAGGGTGGGAGCTATATTTT
-	TRBV14	TRBJ1-5	-	CASSQVEGARNNQPQHF	TGTGCCAGCAGCCAAGTGGAGGGCGCCCGGAACAATCAGCCCCAGCATTTT
-	TRBV12-3/TRBV12-4	TRBJ1-5	-	CASSLWNNQPQHF	TGTGCCAGCAGTTTATGGAATAATCAGCCCCAGCATTTT
TRBD2	TRBV7-9	TRBJ2-7	-	CASSPSSPSGSYEQYF	TGTGCCAGCAGCCCGAGTTCGCCTAGCGGGAGTTACGAGCAGTACTTC
-	TRBV4-1	TRBJ1-6	-	CASRRGSGTSSDSPLHF	TGCGCCAGCAGGAGGGGGTCCGGGACTTCCTCAGATTCACCCCTCCACTTT
-	TRBV7-2	TRBJ2-1	-	CASSSRAGSSYNEQFF	TGTGCCAGCAGCTCACGCGCGGGTAGCTCCTACAATGAGCAGTTCTTC
-	TRBV18	TRBJ2-7	-	CASSPTTAEQYF	TGTGCCAGCTCACCAACCACCGCCGAGCAGTACTTC
-	TRBV18	TRBJ2-2	-	CASSPRPSPNTGELFF	TGTGCCAGCTCACCAAGGCCTAGCCCGAACACCGGGGAGCTGTTTTTT
TRBD1	TRBV2	TRBJ1-5	-	CASGQGQGNQPQHF	TGTGCCAGCGGGCAAGGACAGGGGAACCAGCCCCAGCATTTT
-	TRBV28	TRBJ1-4	-	CASSLFRGWTNEKLFF	TGTGCCAGCAGTTTATTCCGGGGTTGGACTAATGAAAAACTGTTTTTT
TRBD1	TRBV3-1/TRBV3-2	TRBJ2-1	-	CASSNFGTGARGEQFF	TGTGCCAGCAGCAATTTCGGGACAGGGGCGAGGGGAGAGCAGTTCTTC
TRBD2	TRBV4-2	TRBJ2-7	-	CASSQESSGSYEQYF	TGTGCCAGCAGCCAAGAATCTAGCGGCTCCTACGAGCAGTACTTC
-	TRBV5-4	TRBJ2-1	-	CASSYQTLESEQFF	TGTGCCAGCAGTTACCAAACACTAGAAAGTGAGCAGTTCTTC
-	TRBV19	TRBJ2-5	-	CASRTTGGETQYF	TGTGCCAGTAGAACGACAGGCGGGGAGACCCAGTACTTC
-	TRBV28	TRBJ1-2	-	CASTPILEAYGYTF	TGTGCCAGCACCCCTATTCTGGAGGCCTATGGCTACACCTTC
-	TRBV19	TRBJ2-2	-	CASNLDVITGELFF	TGTGCCAGTAATTTAGACGTAATCACCGGGGAGCTGTTTTTT
-	TRBV5-4	TRBJ1-3	-	CASSLGGEWGNTIYF	TGTGCCAGCAGCTTGGGGGGCGAGTGGGGAAACACCATATATTTT
-	TRBV15	TRBJ2-7	-	CATSRELAGEGVSYEQYF	TGTGCCACCAGCAGAGAATTGGCGGGAGAGGGGGTATCCTACGAGCAGTACTTC
TRBD2	TRBV20-1	TRBJ2-1	-	CSLGGLAEQFF	TGCAGTTTGGGTGGACTAGCGGAGCAGTTCTTC
-	TRBV15	TRBJ1-4	few	CATSRDFSGQLFF	TGTGCCACCAGCAGAGATTTTAGTGGGCAACTGTTTTTT
-	TRBV24-1	TRBJ1-5	-	CATSDFRDQPQHF	TGTGCCACCAGTGATTTTAGGGATCAGCCCCAGCATTTT
TRBD1	TRBV4-3	TRBJ1-1	-	CASSQDRQGYTEAFF	TGCGCCAGCAGCCAAGATCGACAGGGGTACACTGAAGCTTTCTTT
-	TRBV21-1	TRBJ1-1	once	CASSKAQGAMNTEAFF	TGTGCCAGCAGCAAAGCACAGGGGGCAATGAACACTGAAGCTTTCTTT
-	TRBV5-6	TRBJ2-4	-	CASRTRERNIQYF	TGTGCCAGCAGGACCCGGGAGAGAAACATTCAGTACTTC
TRBD1	TRBV6-4	TRBJ1-5	-	CASSDGTDNQPQHF	TGTGCCAGCAGTGACGGGACAGACAATCAGCCCCAGCATTTT
-	TRBV5-6	TRBJ1-5	-	CASSLTRGDQPQHF	TGTGCCAGCAGCCTAACTCGGGGGGATCAGCCCCAGCATTTT
-	TRBV28	TRBJ1-6	once	CASIDSVKSPLHF	TGTGCCAGCATAGACAGTGTAAAATCACCCCTCCACTTT
-	TRBV10-3	TRBJ2-3	few	CAVGRQVGADTQYF	TGTGCCGTCGGGCGTCAAGTGGGGGCAGATACGCAGTATTTT
-	TRBV19	TRBJ2-7	-	CASSISGGLSYEQYF	TGTGCCAGTAGTATTAGTGGCGGGCTCTCCTACGAGCAGTACTTC
-	TRBV5-1	TRBJ2-7	once	CASSLDGLVVEQYF	TGCGCCAGCAGCTTGGACGGGCTGGTGGTAGAGCAGTACTTC
-	TRBV3-1/TRBV3-2	TRBJ2-2	-	CASSQGPGELFF	TGTGCCAGCAGCCAGGGCCCCGGGGAGCTGTTTTTT
-	TRBV18	TRBJ1-2	-	CASVGGRRSYGYTF	TGTGCCAGCGTGGGGGGCCGCAGGAGCTATGGCTACACCTTC
TRBD1	TRBV6-1	TRBJ1-2	-	CASSEQGGYGYTF	TGTGCCAGCAGTGAACAGGGGGGCTATGGCTACACCTTC
-	TRBV5-1	TRBJ1-2	-	CASSLDSDYGYTF	TGCGCCAGCAGCTTAGACAGTGACTATGGCTACACCTTC
-	TRBV12-3/TRBV12-4	TRBJ1-2	-	CASSLGFYGYTF	TGTGCCAGCAGTTTAGGGTTCTATGGCTACACCTTC
TRBD1	TRBV25-1	TRBJ1-1	once	CASSELGQGAYTEAFF	TGTGCCAGCAGTGAATTAGGACAGGGGGCTTATACTGAAGCTTTCTTT
-	TRBV6-5	TRBJ1-2	once	CASTRGSTNYGYTF	TGTGCCAGCACGCGGGGGTCAACTAACTATGGCTACACCTTC
-	TRBV6-5	TRBJ1-2	-	CASSFSASNYGYTF	TGTGCCAGCAGTTTCTCAGCTTCTAACTATGGCTACACCTTC
-	TRBV27	TRBJ1-3	-	CASSSGGVNTIYF	TGTGCCAGCAGTTCCGGGGGGGTAAACACCATATATTTT
-	TRBV3-1/TRBV3-2	TRBJ1-1	-	CASSQEGQWFRAFF	TGTGCCAGCAGCCAAGAAGGTCAATGGTTTCGGGCTTTCTTT
TRBD1	TRBV30	TRBJ1-2	-	CAWSPGGGYTF	TGTGCCTGGAGTCCAGGGGGTGGCTACACCTTC
-	TRBV30	TRBJ1-2	-	CAWSPHRVHYGYTF	TGTGCCTGGAGTCCACACAGGGTTCACTATGGCTACACCTTC
TRBD2	TRBV7-9	TRBJ2-7	-	CASSNGLAGGSYEQYF	TGTGCCAGCAGCAACGGACTAGCGGGGGGATCCTACGAGCAGTACTTC
-	TRBV6-6	TRBJ1-4	once	CASRPGLSNEKLFF	TGTGCCAGCAGACCGGGACTGAGTAATGAAAAACTGTTTTTT
-	TRBV11-2	TRBJ1-4	-	CASSPMGGTNEKLFF	TGTGCCAGCAGTCCCATGGGCGGCACTAATGAAAAACTGTTTTTT
TRBD2	TRBV4-3	TRBJ2-7	few	CASSLTTSGSGYEQYF	TGCGCCAGCAGCCTTACAACTAGCGGGAGCGGGTACGAGCAGTACTTC
-	TRBV18	TRBJ2-1	-	CASSKMVTSHGQRLYNEQFF	TGTGCCAGCTCCAAAATGGTGACTAGTCATGGGCAACGTCTATACAATGAGCAGTTCTTC
-	TRBV6-5	TRBJ1-3	-	CASSSNRGAGNTIYF	TGTGCCAGCAGTTCAAACCGGGGGGCTGGAAACACCATATATTTT
-	TRBV5-1	TRBJ2-2	-	CASSPTAGTGELFF	TGCGCCAGCAGCCCGACCGCCGGCACCGGGGAGCTGTTTTTT
-	TRBV21-1	TRBJ2-1	-	CASSKGQGERLYNEQFF	TGTGCCAGCAGCAAGGGACAGGGGGAGAGACTCTACAATGAGCAGTTCTTC
-	TRBV5-3	TRBJ2-2	-	CARSLIAASRIRAGELFF	TGTGCCAGAAGCTTGATCGCGGCGAGCAGGATAAGAGCCGGGGAGCTGTTTTTT
TRBD2	TRBV7-9	TRBJ2-3	-	CASSERLAGGFTDTQYF	TGTGCCAGCAGCGAAAGACTAGCGGGAGGCTTCACAGATACGCAGTATTTT
TRBD2	TRBV20-1	TRBJ2-1	-	CSASISGDYNEQFF	TGCAGTGCTAGTATAAGCGGGGACTACAATGAGCAGTTCTTC